This T cell receptor (beta chain) was recorded in a study of blood T cell repertoires in COVID-19. Study summary: Samples representing acute and convalescent COVID-19 were sourced from the United States, Italy and Spain. Sample material is recorded as cDNA or gDNA derived from T cells, B-cell-depleted T cells, or PBMCs.

This CDR3 has 11 residues. V lost 3 bases and J 8 bases, leaving 7 bases between the germline ends. In the study's own analysis: Estimated nucleated cell counts came from reference gene primer amplification. Only in-frame clones appear in the TCRdb table, and some are missing; sequencing was by immunoSEQ multiplex PCR. The DNA was the basis for D and trimming; V, J and clone size are from that table. The data show approximately 200,000 clones, 70% to 90% seen once. The sequencing input was peripheral blood. The receptor was derived from a man in his forties with acute or convalescent COVID-19. J is TRBJ1-1 and V is TRBV12-3 or TRBV12-4; D call uncertain. The DNA for the CDR3 is TGTGCCAGCAGTTTTGGAGGGGAAGCTTTCTTT. Amino acid sequence: CASSFGGEAFF.